The 21 T cell receptor beta chains reported below all come from one sample, sequenced in a study of neurological immune-mediated disorders. TCRdb analysed the 5' RACE reads with MiXCR anew, one entry per CDR3 protein. The sample includes 53,000 or so distinct CDR3 sequences, roughly 8.8% of them seen just once. Time point of the sample: longitudinal time-point 3. Sequencing input: PBMCs. These receptors came from a woman aged 40 to 50 in good health.

This clonotype has a count of ten or more. CDR3 coding DNA: TGCGCCAGCAGCTTGGGGGGCCCCTCCTACAATGAGCAGTTCTTC. Protein sequence: CASSLGGPSYNEQFF. This chain links TRBV5-1 with TRBJ2-1; possible D gene TRBD1, 5 bases. Trimming pared 0 bases from V and 0 bases from J, leaving 7 bases between. This CDR3 is 15 amino acids long. CDR1 is SGHRS, CDR2 YFSETQ, per germline.

The table lists this clonotype with many counts. The chain carries TRBV5-1 and TRBJ2-3, with 7 bases matching TRBD1. This CDR3 region has 14 residues. CDR1 SGHRS and CDR2 YFSETQ come from the germline V gene. V gave up 7 bases and J gave up 3 bases; unmatched junction bases: 8. In DNA form, the CDR3 reads TGCGCCAGCTCGGAAACAGGGGCGACAGATACGCAGTATTTT. The encoded protein is CASSETGATDTQYF.

This clonotype has a handful of counts. The chain joins TRBV6-2 or TRBV6-3 to TRBJ1-5, with D hard to call. Germline-derived CDR1 and CDR2 are MNHEY and SVGEGT. V lost 6 bases, J lost 7 bases, and 13 bases lay in between. This CDR3 contains 13 residues. Here the CDR3 reads CASRDSPHQPQHF. Written as DNA, the CDR3 is TGTGCCAGCAGGGACTCGCCTCACCAGCCCCAGCATTTT.

Many counts were recorded for this clonotype. The rearrangement links TRBV4-1 to TRBJ2-1; TRBD2 aligns across 11 bases. The germline gives CDR1 MGHRA, CDR2 YSYEKL. This CDR3 contains 19 residues. The ends lost 0 bases at V and 3 bases at J; junction bases unmatched: 10. The CDR3 reads CASSQDPPTSGILYNEQFF. Here the CDR3 DNA reads TGCGCCAGCAGCCAAGATCCTCCGACTAGCGGGATACTCTACAATGAGCAGTTCTTC.

As concerns this clonotype: A junction end diverges from the germline sequence, so it may reflect a read error. V usage is TRBV7-2 and J usage is TRBJ2-1; 7 bases align to TRBD2. The CDR3 sequence is 15 residues long. Germline V gives CDR1 SGHTA, CDR2 FQGNSA. The CDR3 bases are TGTGCCAGTAGCTTAGACGTGTGGACTAGCAATGAGCAGTTCTTC. This codes for CASSLDVWTSNEQFF. The variable domain in full, completed from reference TRBV7-2 and TRBJ2-1, reads GAGVSQSPSNKVTEKGKDVELRCDPISGHTALYWYRQSLGQGLEFLIYFQGNSAPDKSGLPSDRFSAERTGGSVSTLTIQRTQQEDSAVYLCASSLDVWTSNEQFFGPGTRLTVL.

This clonotype has at least ten counts. The genes are TRBV3-1 and TRBJ2-3; D remains ambiguous. V was shortened by 6 bases and J by 7 bases, with 11 bases between the two germline ends. CDR3 length equals 12 residues. CDR1 LGHDT and CDR2 YNNKEL come from the germline V gene (reference sequence). This CDR3 is CASSTYQYTQYF. In DNA form, the CDR3 reads TGTGCCAGCAGTACATATCAGTATACGCAGTATTTT.

This clonotype was seen many times. CDR3 protein: CASSSWGARGYTF. DNA for the CDR3: TGCGCCAGCAGTTCCTGGGGGGCAAGAGGCTACACCTTC. The chain joins TRBV4-3 to TRBJ1-2; maybe TRBD1 (6 bases). The V end was cut by 6 bases, the J end by 8 bases, with 16 bases between. Germline V CDR1 and CDR2: LGHNA, YSLEER. The CDR3 has 13 amino acids.

This clonotype was seen repeatedly, ten times or more. This rearrangement joins TRBV29-1 to TRBJ1-2; 9 bases are a match to TRBD1. V shed 6 bases and J 6 bases; nucleotides not matched to a gene: 5. Germline lookup yields CDR1 SQVTM and CDR2 ANQGSEA. The CDR3 is made up of 12 amino acids. The CDR3 DNA reads TGCAGCGTGACGGACAGGGGAGATGGCTACACCTTC. It codes for CSVTDRGDGYTF.

This clonotype appeared many times. The J gene is TRBJ2-4, the V gene TRBV5-1; possible D gene TRBD1, 6 bases. The V gene lost 2 bases and the J gene lost 1 base, with 13 bases spanning the gap. Per germline, CDR1 SGHRS and CDR2 YFSETQ. The length of the CDR3 is 16 residues. CDR3 bases: TGCGCCAGCAGCTTTACAGGGACGGTGGCCAAAAACATTCAGTACTTC. This encodes CASSFTGTVAKNIQYF.

A few counts support this clonotype. The gene calls are TRBV7-9 and TRBJ2-3, with D unclear. Germline CDR1 and CDR2: SEHNR and FQNEAQ (reference sequence). Trimming took off 5 bases at V and 2 bases at J, with 11 bases between the two ends. This CDR3 contains 14 residues. CDR3 DNA: TGTGCCAGCAGCGCCCCCTCAACCACAGATACGCAGTATTTT. It is translated as CASSAPSTTDTQYF.

This clonotype was picked up many times. DNA for the CDR3: TGTGCCAGCAGTTTAAACAGGGGAATGTCCTACGAGCAGTACTTC. Its protein product is CASSLNRGMSYEQYF. The rearrangement joins TRBV12-3 or TRBV12-4 to TRBJ2-7, with 7 positions matching TRBD1. This CDR3 is built from 15 residues. V shed 2 bases, J shed 1 base, and the junction held 5 bases outside the gene matches.

The V and J genes are TRBV6-2 or TRBV6-3 and TRBJ2-7; 7 positions agree with TRBD2. CDR1 MNHEY and CDR2 SVGEGT come from the germline V gene. Losses at the gene ends were 6 bases for V and 3 bases for J; bases not matched to a gene: 5. This CDR3 has 13 residues. CDR3 in amino acids: CASSSGGIYEQYF. In nucleotides, the CDR3 is TGTGCCAGCAGCTCGGGGGGTATCTACGAGCAGTACTTC.

This clonotype has at least ten counts. The chain uses TRBV7-2 and TRBJ2-1; 8 nucleotides agree with TRBD2. The germline V gene encodes CDR1 SGHTA and CDR2 FQGNSA. The CDR3 loop spans 17 amino acids. J lost 5 bases, V lost 11 bases, and 20 bases had no gene match. The CDR3 spells CASRQRENTLLHNEQFF. CDR3 nucleotide sequence: TGTGCCTCCAGGCAGCGGGAGAACACATTATTACACAATGAGCAGTTCTTC.

This clonotype was found many times. V gene TRBV20-1 combines with J gene TRBJ2-7; D is possibly TRBD2 (5 bases). Trimming cost V 6 bases and J 6 bases, with 12 bases left between them. CDR3 length: 11 amino acids. The germline V gene has CDR1 DFQATT and CDR2 SNEGSKA (reference sequence). The CDR3 is CSAQSGSEQYF. Here the CDR3 DNA reads TGCAGTGCCCAGAGCGGCTCCGAGCAGTACTTC.

Ten or more counts support this clonotype. V usage is TRBV20-1 and J usage is TRBJ2-7; D call uncertain. CDR3 size: 10 residues. CDR1 and CDR2 from the germline V gene are DFQATT and SNEGSKA (reference sequence). V lost 5 bases and J lost 5, with 7 bases in between. The CDR3 DNA follows: TGCAGTGCTCGGAAGGACGAGCAGTACTTC. Translating gives CSARKDEQYF.

This clonotype was counted many times. The rearrangement joins TRBV10-3 to TRBJ1-4, with 10 bases that match TRBD1. Germline-derived CDR1 and CDR2 are ENHRY and SYGVKD. The CDR3 extends over 15 amino acids. V gave up 0 bases and J gave up 5 bases; unmatched junction bases: 0. The DNA for the CDR3 is TGTGCCATCAGTGAGTCGGACAGGGGGAATGAAAAACTGTTTTTT. Its protein product is CAISESDRGNEKLFF.

This clonotype has a count of ten or more. This rearrangement joins TRBV20-1 to TRBJ1-1; D not resolved. With 5 bases removed from V and 6 bases from J, the gap between germline ends came to 16 bases. CDR1 is DFQATT, CDR2 SNEGSKA, per germline (reference sequence). CDR3 length equals 13 residues. CDR3 residues: CSASRAAGSEAFF. The CDR3 DNA reads TGCAGTGCTTCTAGGGCGGCTGGTTCTGAAGCTTTCTTT.

This clonotype was seen at least ten times. CDR3 residues: CASRYSYEQYF. The CDR3 bases are TGTGCCAGCAGGTATTCCTACGAGCAGTACTTC. The chain employs TRBV6-5 and TRBJ2-7; the D is unclear. Per the germline V gene, CDR1 is MNHEY and CDR2 is SVGAGI. Trimming shortened V by 6 bases and J by 1 base, and 4 bases separated the two germline ends. CDR3 length: 11 amino acids.

The sample holds many counts of this clonotype. The rearrangement links TRBV5-1 to TRBJ1-4; 7 bases fit TRBD1. The trim removed 4 bases at V and 7 bases at J, leaving 10 bases unmatched. Per the germline V gene, CDR1 is SGHRS and CDR2 is YFSETQ. The CDR3 runs 15 residues. CDR3 coding DNA: TGCGCCAGCAGCGAGGGACAGCCTCCGGGTGAAAAACTGTTTTTT. Protein: CASSEGQPPGEKLFF. The full variable domain, completed using reference TRBV5-1 and TRBJ1-4, is KAGVTQTPRYLIKTRGQQVTLSCSPISGHRSVSWYQQTPGQGLQFLFEYFSETQRNKGNFPGRFSGRQFSNSRSEMNVSTLELGDSALYLCASSEGQPPGEKLFFGSGTQLSVL.

This clonotype came up many times. The CDR3 DNA is TGTGCCAGCAGAAAGACAGGGGCCCCAGATACGCAGTATTTT. Its translation: CASRKTGAPDTQYF. The rearrangement joins TRBV5-5 to TRBJ2-3; 8 nucleotides agree with TRBD1. V shed 5 bases, J shed 4 bases, and the junction held 6 bases outside the gene matches. Germline CDR1 reads SGHKS; CDR2 reads YYEKEE (reference sequence). The CDR3 covers 14 residues.

This clonotype was found many times. V gene TRBV6-4 combines with J gene TRBJ2-2; TRBD1 might be the D (5 bases). The CDR3 has 13 amino acids. Trimming removed 2 bases from V and 4 bases from J, with 5 bases in between. Germline V gene data show CDR1 as MRHNA and CDR2 as SNTAGT. For the CDR3, the DNA is TGTGCCAGCAGTGACAGGGGCACCGGGGAGCTGTTTTTT. Residues: CASSDRGTGELFF.